This T cell receptor (beta chain) is from a study of cytomegalovirus exposure and HLA in healthy donors (dated 2017 in TCRdb). Regarding the complete study: An earlier analysis of fewer than 750 of the donors reported over 250 Gb of sequence data and some 110 million unique TCR beta sequences obtained from about 179 million T cells. An early release that covered around 590 HLA-typed donors contained approximately 300 gigabases of sequencing data and roughly 84 million unique TCR sequences. Among the roughly 400 genotyped donors, roughly 80% belonged to the genetic ancestry cluster associated with self-reported Caucasian donors. The study aimed to test whether cataloging public T cell receptors could reveal signatures of past pathogen exposure. Using immunosequencing, the study profiled T cell repertoires from 500 to 800 subjects and related those repertoires to cytomegalovirus serostatus. Along with the roughly 670-subject first cohort, a separate validation cohort of some 130 different subjects was used. To predict cytomegalovirus infection status, the study brought together high-throughput TCR immunosequencing, statistical association of individual TCRs with disease status, and machine learning. In a later analysis, previously published TCR beta repertoires from about 640 donors were re-analyzed and high-resolution HLA genotyping was added so that TCR occurrence patterns could be studied. Rather than using new phenotypic data, the later analysis identified candidate immune exposures from TCR beta sequences and from how often those sequences occurred across donors. To decide whether each TCR beta V gene segment behaved as functional or pseudogenic, an earlier analysis of 587 of the donors relied on high-throughput TCR beta sequencing. Alongside the repertoire data, information on donor age, sex, ethnicity and CMV serostatus was compiled. A later genetic analysis took genome-wide SNP genotypes for 398 of the 666 donors and used that subset as a discovery cohort. All discovery cohort repertoires had been generated using a single sequencing platform. Class I and class II HLA loci were covered by the typing at four-digit resolution. Typing coverage differed by locus: A, B, C, DRB1 and DQB1 were typed in roughly 620-630 donors, DQA1 in roughly 510, DPA1 in some 570, and DPB1 in 400 to 480. Four to six DR-DQ haplotypes were handled as single units for association and clustering because linkage in the cohort was strong. Among some 410 genotyped donors of the cohort, an average of 235,054 unique TCR beta nucleotide sequences were sequenced per donor, roughly 20% of them non-productive.

The germline V gene yields SGHTA for CDR1 and FQGTGA for CDR2. Trimming removed 2 bases from V and 4 bases from J; the gene matches leave 7 bases unexplained. The CDR3, cysteine through phenylalanine, is 16 amino acids long. Kept here is only the CDR3 DNA, which spans 48 bases and is read in frame from base 1. Libraries were constructed by the immunoSEQ multiplex PCR assay. A mixture of 60 forward primers for TCR Vbeta segments and 13 reverse primers for TCR Jbeta segments was used in the multiplex PCR. The CDR3 region of rearranged TCR beta genes was amplified from genomic DNA by a multiplex PCR assay. The Illumina HiSeq System was used to sequence the amplified TCR beta libraries as 87-base-pair reads. Under the source paper's analysis protocol: A later analysis tallied around 87 million unique TCR beta chains across the 650 to 750 repertoires, and around 12 million of those chains were shared by two or more donors. Raw reads were error-corrected and collapsed into unique sequences by a nearest-neighbor algorithm in which closely related sequences were merged to remove PCR and sequencing errors. V, D and J gene segments were assigned by aligning CDR3 sequences to IMGT reference sequences. For a sequence to be retained, a match of at least six nucleotides to both a V gene segment and a J gene segment was required. A rearrangement counted as productive if the CDR3 had no stop codons and remained in frame with V and J, and every other rearrangement counted as non-productive. Following IMGT convention, CDR3 was defined as the stretch from the second conserved V-encoded cysteine up to the conserved J-encoded phenylalanine. Sequences without an unambiguous match to a single V gene segment were excluded from the earlier analysis of several hundred of the donors. In an earlier analysis of 587 of the donors, V segments were called functional above 56.7% productive rearrangements and were called segregating when the between-donor standard deviation exceeded 5%. A statistical classification framework was developed to diagnose cytomegalovirus status using the catalog of TCR beta chain sequences. In a later analysis, TCR nucleotide sequences were compared against IMGT/GENE-DB human TR gene sequences so that V and J genes could be assigned. A later analysis assigned CDR3 sequences and most-parsimonious VDJ recombination scenarios with the TCRdist pipeline. In a later analysis, every TCR beta chain was defined by the combination of its CDR3 amino acid sequence and its V-gene family, and reads without a unique V-gene family were dropped. To address suspected cross-contamination and a sequencing artifact, a later analysis removed approximately 590 highly shared, low-generation-probability nucleotide sequences. In a later analysis, a clonal expansion index was calculated for each public chain from normalized within-repertoire ranks of inferred template counts. Generation probabilities in a later analysis came from a VDJ recombination model fitted to out-of-frame rearrangements, and those results were checked against IGoR. In a later analysis, TCR-TCR, TCR-HLA and TCR-CMV co-occurrence was scored with hypergeometric tests, and a repertoire-size bias correction was applied to TCR pairs. In a later analysis, false discovery rates were estimated by permuting HLA or CMV assignments 20 times. In a later analysis, co-occurring TCRs were grouped using DBSCAN, and TCRdist sequence similarity was added for clustering within HLA-allele-positive subsets. Repertoires with fewer than 30,000 or more than 120,000 public chains were left out of co-occurrence clustering, as were about 5 repertoires with anomalous nucleotide sharing. Drawn from immuneACCESS, this table holds only the in-frame rearrangements with V and J called that TCRdb kept. Clones are partly lost; checked studies trace under half to an unresolved V gene and leave the rest unexplained. From that table come the V and J calls and clone size; the DNA was used to work out D and trimming. The sample profile shows fewer than 150,000 clones; 80% of them were found once. Jointly, the top ten make up approximately 8.8% of the sample.

The full study reports these points: Immune exposure information for the cohort was limited to CMV serostatus. According to the authors, the approach could potentially be generalized to other disease states and immunological phenotypes. Because HLA typing was unavailable for some donors at each locus, only the typed subset was used in association tests. A cluster of highly shared sequence variants was judged likely to represent a technical artifact of the sequencing pipeline. In an earlier analysis of some 500 of the donors, most TCR beta V segments appeared in productive rearrangements about 90% or about 30% of the time, broadly matching IMGT annotations. Compared with equally common non-associated chains, HLA-associated TCR beta chains in a later analysis were more clonally expanded and had lower generation probabilities. A further reported finding was that TCR beta sequences accurately predicted the HLA-A and HLA-B alleles for most subjects in the first cohort. Roughly uniform sequencing depth across donors was assumed in presence/absence analyses, although this assumption may not hold. The 87-base-pair reads could not distinguish some IMGT-functional V segments, including TRBV6-2 and TRBV6-3, so those segments were excluded. Seventeen rarely observed V segments, including chromosome 9 orphons, were excluded from the earlier analysis of approximately 500 of the donors because counts were too low. In a later genetic analysis, a missense DCLRE1C variant was associated with V-gene and J-gene trimming of TCR beta chains, and the association was replicated in an independent cohort. When HLA alleles, especially DR and DQ, strongly co-occurred, TCR associations were difficult to assign to individual alleles. In a later genetic analysis, fewer N-insertions in productive TCRs were reported among donors in an Asian-associated ancestry cluster than the roughly 710-donor mean. In a later analysis, the rate of TCR association differed among HLA loci, with DRB1 alleles having the most associated TCRs and HLA-C alleles having the fewest. Several of the top co-occurrence clusters appeared to be linked to parvovirus B19, influenza, CMV and Epstein-Barr virus, according to a later analysis. In this cohort, only TCR beta chains were sequenced, and detectable features were limited by the absence of alpha or paired-chain data. In both the original and validation cohorts, the classifier was reported to diagnose cytomegalovirus status with high specificity and sensitivity. Correlated functional status among segregating V segments might reflect linkage disequilibrium, but an unknown experimental factor could not be ruled out. Most CMV-associated TCR beta chains appeared to be HLA-restricted in a later analysis, and the HLA associations seemed to be driven largely by CMV exposure. Specific HLA alleles were associated with 15,000 to 20,000 TCR beta sequences at a false discovery rate of 0.05 in a later analysis. The study listed 150 to 200 TCR beta chains as associated with cytomegalovirus. While some public TCRs were present in many individuals, most TCR sequences turned up only very rarely across donors. A few of the identified cytomegalovirus-associated TCR beta chains were confirmed in vitro to be specific for cytomegalovirus antigens.

With regard to this clone: Its antigen specificity is not known. Base-call qualities are not available, and no considerably larger clone is one nucleotide away.

In total, approximately 700 healthy bone marrow donors made up the cohort. All cohort members were sampled while nominally healthy, although unrecorded immune exposures were likely present. The donor tested CMV seropositive, placing the donor among the roughly 270 seropositive members of the cohort. Each donor provided a peripheral blood sample, and peripheral blood mononuclear cells were used for TCR beta sequencing. The Qiagen DNeasy Blood Extraction Kit was used to extract genomic DNA from the blood cell samples. The specimen was PBMCs. This TCR derives from a female donor in good health and CMV-seropositive. This receptor chain uses TRBV7-3 and TRBJ2-1, and 8 junction bases match TRBD2. The DNA sequence reads TGTGCCAGCAGCTTATTTGGCGGGGGGACTTACAATGAGCAGTTCTTC. It specifies CASSLFGGGTYNEQFF.